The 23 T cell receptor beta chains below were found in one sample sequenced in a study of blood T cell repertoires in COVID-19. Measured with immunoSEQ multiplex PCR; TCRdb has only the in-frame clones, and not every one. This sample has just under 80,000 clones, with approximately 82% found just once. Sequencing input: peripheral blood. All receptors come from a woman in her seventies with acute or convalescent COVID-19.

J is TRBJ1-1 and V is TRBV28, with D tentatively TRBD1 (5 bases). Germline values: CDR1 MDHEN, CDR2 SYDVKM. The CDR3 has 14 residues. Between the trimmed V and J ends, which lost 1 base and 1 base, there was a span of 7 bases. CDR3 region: CASSLLQENTEAFF. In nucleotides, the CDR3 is TGTGCCAGCAGTTTATTACAGGAGAACACTGAAGCTTTCTTT.

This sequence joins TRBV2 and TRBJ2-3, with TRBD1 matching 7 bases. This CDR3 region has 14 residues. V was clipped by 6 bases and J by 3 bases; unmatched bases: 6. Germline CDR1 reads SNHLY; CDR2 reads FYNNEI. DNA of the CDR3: TGTGCCAGCAGCCGACAGGGAATGACAGATACGCAGTATTTT. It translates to CASSRQGMTDTQYF.

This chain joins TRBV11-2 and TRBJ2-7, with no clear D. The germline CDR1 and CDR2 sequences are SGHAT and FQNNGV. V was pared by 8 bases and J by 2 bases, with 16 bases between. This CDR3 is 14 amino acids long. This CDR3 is CASGPRANPYEQYF. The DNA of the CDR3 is TGTGCCAGCGGTCCCCGCGCGAACCCCTACGAGCAGTACTTC.

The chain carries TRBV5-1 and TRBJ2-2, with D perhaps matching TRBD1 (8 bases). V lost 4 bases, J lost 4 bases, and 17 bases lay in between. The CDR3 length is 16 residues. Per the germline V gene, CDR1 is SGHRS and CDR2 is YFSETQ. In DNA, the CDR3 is TGCGCCAGCAGCCCGGGAGGACAGGGTGGCACCGGGGAGCTGTTTTTT. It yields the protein CASSPGGQGGTGELFF. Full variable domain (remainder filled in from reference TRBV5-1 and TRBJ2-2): KAGVTQTPRYLIKTRGQQVTLSCSPISGHRSVSWYQQTPGQGLQFLFEYFSETQRNKGNFPGRFSGRQFSNSRSEMNVSTLELGDSALYLCASSPGGQGGTGELFFGEGSRLTVL.

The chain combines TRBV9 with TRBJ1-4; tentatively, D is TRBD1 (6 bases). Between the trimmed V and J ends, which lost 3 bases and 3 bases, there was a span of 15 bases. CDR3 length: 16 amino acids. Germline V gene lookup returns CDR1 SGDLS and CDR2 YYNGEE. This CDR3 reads CASSDPQGSANEKLFF. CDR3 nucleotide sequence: TGTGCCAGCAGCGACCCACAGGGTTCCGCTAATGAAAAACTGTTTTTT.

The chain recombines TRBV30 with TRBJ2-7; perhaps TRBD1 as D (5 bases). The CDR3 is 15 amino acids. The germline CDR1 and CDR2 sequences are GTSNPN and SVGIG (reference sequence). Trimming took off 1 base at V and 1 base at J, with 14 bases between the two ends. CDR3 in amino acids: CAWSGPRSGSYEQYF. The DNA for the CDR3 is TGTGCCTGGAGTGGGCCCCGGTCAGGGTCCTACGAGCAGTACTTC.

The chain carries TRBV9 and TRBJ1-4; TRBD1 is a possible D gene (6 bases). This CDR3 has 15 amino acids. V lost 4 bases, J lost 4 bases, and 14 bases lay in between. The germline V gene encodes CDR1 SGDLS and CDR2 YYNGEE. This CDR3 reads CASSPRTAFNEKLFF. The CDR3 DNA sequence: TGTGCCAGCAGCCCCCGGACAGCCTTTAATGAAAAACTGTTTTTT.

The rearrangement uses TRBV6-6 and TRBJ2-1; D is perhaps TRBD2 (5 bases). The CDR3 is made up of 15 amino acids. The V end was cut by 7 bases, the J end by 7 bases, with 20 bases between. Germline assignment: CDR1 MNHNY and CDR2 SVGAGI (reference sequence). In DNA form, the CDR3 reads TGTGCCAGCATTGACCGGCGGGCCTTGGGGAATGAGCAGTTCTTC. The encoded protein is CASIDRRALGNEQFF.

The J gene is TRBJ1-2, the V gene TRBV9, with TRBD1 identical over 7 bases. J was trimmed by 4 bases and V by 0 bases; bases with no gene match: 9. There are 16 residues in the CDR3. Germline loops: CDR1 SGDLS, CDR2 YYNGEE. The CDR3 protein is CASSVGIGGSGYGYTF. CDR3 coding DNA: TGTGCCAGCAGCGTAGGGATAGGGGGCTCAGGCTATGGCTACACCTTC.

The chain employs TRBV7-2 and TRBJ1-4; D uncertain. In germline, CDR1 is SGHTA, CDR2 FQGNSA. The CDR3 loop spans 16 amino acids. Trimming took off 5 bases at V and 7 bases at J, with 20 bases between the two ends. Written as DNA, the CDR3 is TGTGCCAGCAGCCGCGGGATTCAAGGACTAGGTGAAAAACTGTTTTTT. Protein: CASSRGIQGLGEKLFF.

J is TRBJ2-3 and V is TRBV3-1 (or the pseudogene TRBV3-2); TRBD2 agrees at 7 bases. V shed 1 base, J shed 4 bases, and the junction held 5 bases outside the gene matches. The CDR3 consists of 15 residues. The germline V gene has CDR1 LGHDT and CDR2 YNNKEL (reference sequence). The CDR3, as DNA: TGTGCCAGCAGCCAAGTGGGCGGGAGCGCAGATACGCAGTATTTT. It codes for CASSQVGGSADTQYF.

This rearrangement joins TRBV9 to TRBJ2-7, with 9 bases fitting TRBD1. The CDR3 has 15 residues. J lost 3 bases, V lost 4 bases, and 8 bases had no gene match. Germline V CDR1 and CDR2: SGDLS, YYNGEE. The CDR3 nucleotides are TGTGCCAGCAGCCCGCTCTGGGGACAGGGCTACGAGCAGTACTTC. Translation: CASSPLWGQGYEQYF.

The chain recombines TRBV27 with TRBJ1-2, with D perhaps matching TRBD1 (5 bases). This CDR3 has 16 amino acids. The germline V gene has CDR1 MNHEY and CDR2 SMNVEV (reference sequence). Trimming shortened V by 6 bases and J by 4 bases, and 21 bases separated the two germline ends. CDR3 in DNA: TGTGCCAGCAGGAAAGGGGACGTCGGGGGACTCTATGGCTACACCTTC. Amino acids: CASRKGDVGGLYGYTF.

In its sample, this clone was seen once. The CDR3 reads CSVSQGLTETQYF. Here the CDR3 DNA reads TGCAGCGTTAGCCAGGGTCTGACAGAGACCCAGTACTTC. The J gene is TRBJ2-5, the V gene TRBV29-1; a possible D gene is TRBD1 (5 bases). The CDR3 extends over 13 amino acids. Germline V gene lookup returns CDR1 SQVTM and CDR2 ANQGSEA. The ends were cut back, 5 bases at V and 4 bases at J, with 14 bases in the middle. Based on the CDR3 plus reference TRBV29-1 and TRBJ2-5, the full variable domain is SAVISQKPSRDICQRGTSLTIQCQVDSQVTMMFWYRQQPGQSLTLIATANQGSEATYESGFVIDKFPISRPNLTFSTLTVSNMSPEDSSIYLCSVSQGLTETQYFGPGTRLLVL.

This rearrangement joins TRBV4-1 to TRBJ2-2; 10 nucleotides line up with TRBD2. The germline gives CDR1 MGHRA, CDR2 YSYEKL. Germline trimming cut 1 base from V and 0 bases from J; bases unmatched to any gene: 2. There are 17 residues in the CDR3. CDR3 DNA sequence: TGCGCCAGCAGCCAAGGTAGCGGGAGGTCGAACACCGGGGAGCTGTTTTTT. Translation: CASSQGSGRSNTGELFF.

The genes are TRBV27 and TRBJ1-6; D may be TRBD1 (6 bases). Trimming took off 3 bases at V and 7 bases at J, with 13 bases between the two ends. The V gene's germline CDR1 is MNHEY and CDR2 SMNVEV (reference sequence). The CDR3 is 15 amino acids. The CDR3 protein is CASSFHRTVNSPLHF. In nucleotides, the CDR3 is TGTGCCAGCAGTTTCCACCGGACAGTAAATTCACCCCTCCACTTT.

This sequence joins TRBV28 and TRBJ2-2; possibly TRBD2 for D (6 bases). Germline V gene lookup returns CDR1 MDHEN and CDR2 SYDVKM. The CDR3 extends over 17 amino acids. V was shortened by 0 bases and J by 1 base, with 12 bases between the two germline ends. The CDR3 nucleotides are TGTGCCAGCAGTTTATGGATTGGGGGACTGAACACCGGGGAGCTGTTTTTT. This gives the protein CASSLWIGGLNTGELFF.

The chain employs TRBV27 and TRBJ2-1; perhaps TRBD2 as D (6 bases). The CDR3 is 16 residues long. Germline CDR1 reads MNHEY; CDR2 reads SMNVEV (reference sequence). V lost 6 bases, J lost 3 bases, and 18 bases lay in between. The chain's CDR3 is CASRPSGTHVYNEQFF. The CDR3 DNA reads TGTGCCAGCAGGCCGTCCGGGACTCACGTCTACAATGAGCAGTTCTTC.

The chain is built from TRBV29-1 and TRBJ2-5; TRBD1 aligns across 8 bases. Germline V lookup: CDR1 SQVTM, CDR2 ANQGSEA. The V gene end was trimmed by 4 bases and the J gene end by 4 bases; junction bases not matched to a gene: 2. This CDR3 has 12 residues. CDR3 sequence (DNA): TGCAGCGTTGGAGACAGGGGAGAGACCCAGTACTTC. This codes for CSVGDRGETQYF.

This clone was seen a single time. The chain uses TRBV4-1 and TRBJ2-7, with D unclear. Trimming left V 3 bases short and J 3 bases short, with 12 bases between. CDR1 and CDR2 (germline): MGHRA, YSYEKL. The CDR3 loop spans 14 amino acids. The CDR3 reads CASSHYYPVYEQYF. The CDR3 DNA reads TGCGCCAGCAGCCATTATTACCCAGTCTACGAGCAGTACTTC.

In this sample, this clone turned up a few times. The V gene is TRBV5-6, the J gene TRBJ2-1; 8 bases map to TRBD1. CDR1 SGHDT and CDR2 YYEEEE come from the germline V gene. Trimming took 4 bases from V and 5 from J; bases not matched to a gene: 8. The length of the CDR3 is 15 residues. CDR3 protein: CASSLVGQGNNEQFF. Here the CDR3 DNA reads TGTGCCAGCAGCCTAGTCGGACAGGGAAACAATGAGCAGTTCTTC.

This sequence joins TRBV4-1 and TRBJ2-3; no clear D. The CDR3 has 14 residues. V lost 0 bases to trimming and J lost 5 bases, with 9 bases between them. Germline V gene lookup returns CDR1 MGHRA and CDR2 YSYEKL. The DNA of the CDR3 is TGCGCCAGCAGCCAAGATCTGGCCAGAGATACGCAGTATTTT. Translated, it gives CASSQDLARDTQYF.

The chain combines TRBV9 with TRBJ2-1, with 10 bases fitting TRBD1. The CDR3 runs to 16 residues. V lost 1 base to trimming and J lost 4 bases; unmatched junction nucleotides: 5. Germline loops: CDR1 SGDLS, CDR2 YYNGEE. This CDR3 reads CASSVRQGASYNEQFF. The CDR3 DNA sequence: TGTGCCAGCAGCGTACGACAGGGGGCATCATACAATGAGCAGTTCTTC. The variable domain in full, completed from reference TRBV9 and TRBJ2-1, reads DSGVTQTPKHLITATGQRVTLRCSPRSGDLSVYWYQQSLDQGLQFLIQYYNGEERAKGNILERFSAQQFPDLHSELNLSSLELGDSALYFCASSVRQGASYNEQFFGPGTRLTVL.